The T cell receptor beta chain under discussion was sequenced for a study of T cell responses to AZD1222 COVID-19 vaccine. General study results and limits: Repertoires were sampled only after the peak T cell response. There were vaccine-associated CD4 TCRs across spike, dominant at 160-218 and 743-854. Just a handful of people given AZD1222 tested seropositive at baseline.

The data were produced by immunoSEQ multiplex PCR, yet TCRdb's version contains in-frame clones alone and is incomplete. The profile covers hundreds of thousands of clones, with approximately 94% appearing a single time and around 0.5% taken by the ten largest. Second-dose intervals of approximately 4 or approximately 12 weeks were pooled. Turning to this clone: The antigen remains unidentified.

This receptor was obtained from an adult who received the AZD1222 COVID-19 vaccine. The material was peripheral blood, obtained 28 days after the second AZD1222 dose.

CDR3 coding DNA: TGCGCCAGCAGCTTACCGGGACAGAATACCAGCTCCTACAATGAGCAGTTCTTC. Its protein product is CASSLPGQNTSSYNEQFF. The rearrangement links TRBV5-1 to TRBJ2-1; 7 bases agree with TRBD1. CDR3 length equals 18 residues. Per germline, CDR1 SGHRS and CDR2 YFSETQ. The V gene end was trimmed by 2 bases and the J gene end by 0 bases; junction bases not matched to a gene: 11.